This entry concerns a single T cell receptor beta chain. Per the original methods: From reference gene primer amplification, estimates of nucleated cell counts were derived. Sequencing was performed with immunoSEQ multiplex PCR; in TCRdb, only in-frame clones are kept and a portion is missing. V and J calls and clone size are those listed in that table; D and trimming were worked out from the DNA. The data contain 55,000 to 85,000 clones, around 79% of them seen just once; the ten biggest clones take up about 30%. This record belongs to a study of blood T cell repertoires in COVID-19. The V and J ends lost 3 bases and 3 bases respectively, with 11 bases between them. In germline, CDR1 is SNHLY, CDR2 FYNNEI. The CDR3 length is 14 residues.

This chain joins TRBV2 and TRBJ1-2, with D unresolved. Sequencing was performed on peripheral blood. This TCR came from a man aged 60-69 years with active or convalescent COVID-19. The CDR3 loop reads CASSEEGSYYGYTF. The CDR3 DNA sequence: TGTGCCAGCAGTGAGGAGGGATCTTACTATGGCTACACCTTC.